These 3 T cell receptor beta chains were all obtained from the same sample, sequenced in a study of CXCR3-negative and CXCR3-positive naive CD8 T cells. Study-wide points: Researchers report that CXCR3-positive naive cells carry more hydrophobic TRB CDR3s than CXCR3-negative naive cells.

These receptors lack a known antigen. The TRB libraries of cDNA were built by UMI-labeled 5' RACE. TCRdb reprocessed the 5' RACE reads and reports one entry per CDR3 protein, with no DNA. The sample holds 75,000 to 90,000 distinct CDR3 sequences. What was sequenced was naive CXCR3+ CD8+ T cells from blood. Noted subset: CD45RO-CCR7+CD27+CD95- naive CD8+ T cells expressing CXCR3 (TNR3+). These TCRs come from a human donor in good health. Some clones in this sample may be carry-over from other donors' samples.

The CDR3 reads CASSWGPRDEQYF. The rearrangement links TRBV5-1 to TRBJ2-7; TCRdb reports TRBD2, a call that lacks DNA to check it against. This CDR3 has 13 residues. Germline CDR1 SGHRS, CDR2 YFSETQ.

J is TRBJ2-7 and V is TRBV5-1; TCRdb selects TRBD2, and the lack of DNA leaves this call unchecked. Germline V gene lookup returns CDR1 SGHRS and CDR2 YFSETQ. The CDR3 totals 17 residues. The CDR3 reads CASSEEPGLAFSYEQYF.

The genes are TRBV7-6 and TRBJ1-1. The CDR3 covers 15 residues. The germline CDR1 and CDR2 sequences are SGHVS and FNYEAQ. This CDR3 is CASSPSQTVNTEAFF.